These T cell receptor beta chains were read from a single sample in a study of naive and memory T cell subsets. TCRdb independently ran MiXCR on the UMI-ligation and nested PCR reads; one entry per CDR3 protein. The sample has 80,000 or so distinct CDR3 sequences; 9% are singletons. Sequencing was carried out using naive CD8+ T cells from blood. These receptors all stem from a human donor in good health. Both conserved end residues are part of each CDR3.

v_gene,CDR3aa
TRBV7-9,CASSFPPGTAIYEQYF
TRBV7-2,CASSLTLASGDTQYF
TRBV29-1,CSVSAVNGYTF
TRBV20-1,CSATTGEPGNEQFF
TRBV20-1,CSAPGDRSYNEQFF
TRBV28,CASSFGANGWNEQFF
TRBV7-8,CASSLAAGSSGNTIYF
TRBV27,CASSLGQGKYNEQFF
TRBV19,CASSIVAGSEQFF
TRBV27,CASSFAGGKYEQYF
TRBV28,CASSFYRASEKLFF
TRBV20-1,CSARDNGRASNEQFF
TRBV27,CAAWTRHNGYTF
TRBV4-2,CASSHEDRNIYEQYF
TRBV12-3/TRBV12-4,CASSFGGWSEKLFF
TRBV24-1,CATSDVVSYGYTF
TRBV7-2,CASSLNGPSGAYEQYF
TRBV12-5,CASGLLQTNTEAFF
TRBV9,CASSGAGTAMNTEAFF
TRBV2,CASSDSGGGETQYF
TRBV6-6,CASSYMGPRETQYF
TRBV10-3,CAISEYRTEKASGANVLTF
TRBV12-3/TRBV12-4,CASSFFVAGVEVEQFF
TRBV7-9,CASSHKTPSGRSFSSNEQFF
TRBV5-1,CASSLWKSLNTEAFF
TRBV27,CASSFGTGVYEQYF
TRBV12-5,CASGPTDTQYF
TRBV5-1,CASNAGLAGDQFF
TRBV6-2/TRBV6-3,CASSIYGGDEQYF
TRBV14,CASSQGFHEQFF
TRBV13,CASSLGTALGGYTF
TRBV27,CASSSGGPGTEAFF
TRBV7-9,CASSQGRLNQPQHF
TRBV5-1,CASSLGGTGKYF
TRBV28,CASIKLTGATEAFF
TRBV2,CASSGSTHNEQFF
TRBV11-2,CASSPRTFQLNGYTF
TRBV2,CASSPGTGVLEQYF
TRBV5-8,CASSAGRPQHF
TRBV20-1,CSARWRLAEYNEQFF
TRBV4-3,CASSQGATSYEQYF
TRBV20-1,CSARDRLAIGDIQYF
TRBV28,CASNPQGEAKNIQYF
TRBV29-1,CSVSELAKNIQYF
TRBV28,CASSLPLAGNTDTQYF
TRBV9,CASSVAGGSYNEQFF
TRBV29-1,CSVPGANTGELFF
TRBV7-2,CASSATVSYEQYF
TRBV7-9,CASSETSNSYNEQFF
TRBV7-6,CASSSEGLGGYTF
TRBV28,CASSLQGYYEQYF
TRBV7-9,CASARGSTGELFF
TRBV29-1,CSVEGGRSTDTQYF
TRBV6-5,CASSYSGGEQETQYF